These T cell receptor beta chains were read from a single sample in a study of regulatory T cells in long-lasting Graves disease. TCRdb recomputed calls from the multiplex PCR reads with MiXCR, one row per CDR3 protein. Of around 450,000 distinct CDR3 sequences in the sample, 20% to 25% were seen once. The sequences come from peripheral blood mononuclear cells (PBMCs), collected when the disease was refractory, from a patient treated with antithyroid drugs. The source of these receptors is a female donor with Graves disease. The CDR3 runs from the conserved cysteine through the conserved F or W. D genes are given only for firm matches. Where a row states a size, it is once, few, many or the class of an expanded clone; other rows omit it.

j_call v_call clone_size d_call cdr3_nt cdr3_aa
TRBJ2-7 TRBV29-1 NA NA TGCAGCGTTGAGAAAGCCTACGAGCAGTACTTC CSVEKAYEQYF
TRBJ2-5 TRBV7-9 few TRBD1 TGTGCCAGCAGTCAGGGACAGCTACAAGAGACCCAGTACTTC CASSQGQLQETQYF
TRBJ2-5 TRBV28 NA NA TGTGCCAGCAAAAGGGGGTCTGTCGGGGCAGAGACCCAGTACTTC CASKRGSVGAETQYF
TRBJ1-1 TRBV29-1 many NA TGCAGCGTTGAGAGGAGGGCAGCCACTGAAGCTTTCTTT CSVERRAATEAFF
TRBJ1-2 TRBV19 NA TRBD1 TGTGCCAGTAGTGTAAACAGGGGGAATGGCTGCACCTTC CASSVNRGNGCTF
TRBJ2-2 TRBV7-2 NA NA TGTGCCAGCAGCCGCGGGAACACCGGGGAGCTGTTTTTT CASSRGNTGELFF
TRBJ1-2 TRBV28 many NA TGTGCCAGCAGTCCCTGGACAGTGGGCAACTATGGCTACACCTTC CASSPWTVGNYGYTF
TRBJ1-5 TRBV19 few NA TGTGCCAGTGGGGCGGATTCCCAGGAGCCCCAGCATTTT CASGADSQEPQHF
TRBJ1-2 TRBV29-1 many TRBD1 TGCAGCGTTGAAGGGACAGGGGGGAACTATGGCTACACCTTC CSVEGTGGNYGYTF
TRBJ2-5 TRBV28 many NA TGTGCCAGCAGTTATTTGGGCACTCAAGAGACCCAGTACTTC CASSYLGTQETQYF
TRBJ1-1 TRBV10-3 many TRBD1 TGTGCCATCCGGGACAGATCGATGAACACTGAAGCTTTCTTT CAIRDRSMNTEAFF
TRBJ1-1 TRBV19 few NA TGTGCCAGTAGTATAGTTCAGGGTTTGATGAACACTGAAGCTTTCTTT CASSIVQGLMNTEAFF
TRBJ1-4 TRBV6-5 NA TRBD1 TGTGCCAGCAGTTGGGACAGGGACTCAACTAATGAAAAACTGTTTTTT CASSWDRDSTNEKLFF
TRBJ1-6 TRBV5-6 NA NA TGTGCCAGCAGCTACGTCGGGACTCATGGTCCCCCCCTCCACTTT CASSYVGTHGPPLHF
TRBJ2-5 TRBV7-2 few NA TGTGCCAGCAGCTTCGGAGGGTCGAAGAAAGAGACCCAGTACTTC CASSFGGSKKETQYF
TRBJ1-6 TRBV14 NA NA TGTGCCAGCAGCCAAGAAGGCCATAGCTTTTCAAATTCACCCCTCCACTTT CASSQEGHSFSNSPLHF
TRBJ1-1 TRBV19 NA NA TGTGCCAGTACCGGTGCAGGGTGGGGAGGTGGCACTGAAGCTTTCTTT CASTGAGWGGGTEAFF
TRBJ2-6 TRBV9 NA NA TGTGCCAGCAGCTTAAGTGGAGGGTGGAGGGCCAACGTCCTGACTTTC CASSLSGGWRANVLTF
TRBJ1-2 TRBV4-1 many TRBD1 TGCGCCAGCAGCCAAGATTGGGACAGTCACTATGGCTACACCTTC CASSQDWDSHYGYTF
TRBJ2-5 TRBV11-2 many NA TGTGCCAGCACAGGTGAAGGGACCCAGTACTTC CASTGEGTQYF
TRBJ2-5 TRBV6-5 many NA TGTGCCAGCAGTTACTCAACAGGGCTCCAAGAGACCCAGTACTTC CASSYSTGLQETQYF
TRBJ1-2 TRBV4-3 NA TRBD1 TGCGCCAGCAGCCGGGAAACAGGGGCCTATGGCTACACCTTC CASSRETGAYGYTF
TRBJ1-2 TRBV9 NA NA TGTGCCAGCAGCCAGGACGGGTCCTATGGCTACACCTTC CASSQDGSYGYTF
TRBJ2-3 TRBV12-3/TRBV12-4 many TRBD2 TGTGCCAGCAGCTACGGGACTAGCGGGAGAGAAGATACGCAGTATTTT CASSYGTSGREDTQYF
TRBJ1-6 TRBV28 NA NA TGTGCCAGCAGGGGCCTTTCGGAGGGACCCCTCCACTTT CASRGLSEGPLHF
TRBJ2-2 TRBV5-1 few NA TGCGCCAGCACCGCGAAGGTGCAAGGAGGCCCCGGGGAGCTGTTTTTT CASTAKVQGGPGELFF
TRBJ1-1 TRBV6-1 many NA TGTGCCAGCAGTGACCGGAGCCGGGACGGAGAAGCTTTCTTT CASSDRSRDGEAFF
TRBJ2-2 TRBV28 few NA TGTGCCAGCAGTTTAGGCGGGACGAACACCGGGGAGCTGTTTTTT CASSLGGTNTGELFF
TRBJ2-7 TRBV29-1 few NA TGCAGCGTTGTTGCGCAGGGTGTCGAGCAGTACTTC CSVVAQGVEQYF
TRBJ1-5 TRBV10-3 NA TRBD1 TGTGCCATCAGTGCTGGGACAGGGGGCAATCAGCCCCAGCATTTT CAISAGTGGNQPQHF
TRBJ2-1 TRBV7-9 few TRBD2 TGTGCCAGCAGGCGGGGGGCCTACAATGAGCAGTTCTTC CASRRGAYNEQFF
TRBJ2-7 TRBV10-3 many TRBD1 TGTGCCATCAGTATCATGCTACCGGGACAGGGTGACCACGAGCAGTACTTC CAISIMLPGQGDHEQYF
TRBJ2-7 TRBV20-1 few TRBD1 TGCAGTGCTAGAGACCCTACGGACAGGCGTAATGAGCAGTACTTC CSARDPTDRRNEQYF
TRBJ2-7 TRBV3-1 NA NA TGTGCCAGCAGCCTTTCTAGCGACCGCTCCTACGAGCAGTACTTC CASSLSSDRSYEQYF
TRBJ1-3 TRBV6-1 NA NA TGTGCCAGCAGTGAAGAAGGACAGCTCTCTGGAAACACCATATATTTT CASSEEGQLSGNTIYF
TRBJ2-2 TRBV11-1 many NA TGTGCCAGCAGCCAGGTCGTCATTGCGAACACCGGGGAGCTGTTTTTT CASSQVVIANTGELFF
TRBJ1-2 TRBV20-1 many NA TGCAGTGCTATCCGGGATACGAACTATGGCTACACCTTC CSAIRDTNYGYTF
TRBJ2-6 TRBV3-1 few NA TGTGCCAGCAGCCGCCGGGGGGCGGACTTCTCTGGGGCCAACGTCCTGACTTTC CASSRRGADFSGANVLTF
TRBJ1-1 TRBV28 many NA TGTGCCAGCAGTTCTCCGACAGGATCCGGGACGGGCGGGCAGGCTTTCTTT CASSSPTGSGTGGQAFF
TRBJ2-2 TRBV20-1 many TRBD1 TGCAGTGCTAAGGACCCCGGGACAGGGGACACCGGGGAGCTGTTTTTT CSAKDPGTGDTGELFF
TRBJ1-4 TRBV7-9 NA NA TGTGCCAGCAGCTCCCAGTCGGAGGGTGAAAAACTGTTTTTT CASSSQSEGEKLFF
TRBJ2-5 TRBV12-3/TRBV12-4 many NA TGTGCCAGCAGCGGGCAGGGCGCTCAACATGAGACCCAGTACTTC CASSGQGAQHETQYF
TRBJ2-7 TRBV11-2 many NA TGTGCCAGCAGCGCCGTGACGTGGGGCGGGGAGCAGTACTTC CASSAVTWGGEQYF
TRBJ2-2 TRBV29-1 few NA TGCAGCGCTCTGGACGGCACCGGGGAGCTGTTTTTT CSALDGTGELFF
TRBJ1-1 TRBV13 many NA TGTGCCAGCAGCCCACCATGGACCGAAAACACTGAAGCTTTCTTT CASSPPWTENTEAFF
TRBJ2-2 TRBV20-1 NA NA TGCAGTGCTATGGGGGGCACCGGGGAGCTGTTTTTT CSAMGGTGELFF